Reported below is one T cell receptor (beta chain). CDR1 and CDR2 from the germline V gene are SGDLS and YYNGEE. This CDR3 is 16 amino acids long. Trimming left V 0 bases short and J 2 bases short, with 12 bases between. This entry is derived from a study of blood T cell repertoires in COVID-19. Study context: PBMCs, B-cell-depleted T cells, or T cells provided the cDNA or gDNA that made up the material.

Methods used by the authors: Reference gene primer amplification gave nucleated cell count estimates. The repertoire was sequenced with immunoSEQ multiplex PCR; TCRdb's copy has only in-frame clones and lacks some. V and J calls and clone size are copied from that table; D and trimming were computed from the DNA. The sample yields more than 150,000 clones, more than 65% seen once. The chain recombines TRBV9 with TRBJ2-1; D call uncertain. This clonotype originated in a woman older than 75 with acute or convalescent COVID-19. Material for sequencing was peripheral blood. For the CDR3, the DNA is TGTGCCAGCAGCGTAGGAAATTCTAATCCCTACAATGAGCAGTTCTTC. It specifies CASSVGNSNPYNEQFF.